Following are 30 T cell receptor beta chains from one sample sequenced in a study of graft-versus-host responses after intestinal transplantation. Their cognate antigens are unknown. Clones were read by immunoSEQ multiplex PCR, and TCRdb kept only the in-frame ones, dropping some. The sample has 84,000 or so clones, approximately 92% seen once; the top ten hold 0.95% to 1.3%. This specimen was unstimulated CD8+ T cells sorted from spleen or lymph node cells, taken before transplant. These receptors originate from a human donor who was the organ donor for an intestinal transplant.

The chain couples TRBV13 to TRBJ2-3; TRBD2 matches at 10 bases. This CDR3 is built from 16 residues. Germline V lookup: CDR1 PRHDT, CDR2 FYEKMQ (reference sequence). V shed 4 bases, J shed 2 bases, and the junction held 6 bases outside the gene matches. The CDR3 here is CASSYRTSGNTDTQYF. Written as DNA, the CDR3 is TGTGCCAGCAGCTACAGAACTAGCGGGAACACAGATACGCAGTATTTT.

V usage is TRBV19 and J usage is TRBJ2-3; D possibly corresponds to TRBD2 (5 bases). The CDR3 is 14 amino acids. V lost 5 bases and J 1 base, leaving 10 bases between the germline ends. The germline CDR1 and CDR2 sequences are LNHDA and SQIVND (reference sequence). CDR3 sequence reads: CASSPWTGTDTQYF. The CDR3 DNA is TGTGCCAGTAGTCCTTGGACTGGCACAGATACGCAGTATTTT.

The chain's CDR3 is CASSLTGQGAPYGYTF. CDR3 DNA: TGTGCCAGCAGTCTGACCGGACAGGGGGCTCCATATGGCTACACCTTC. This chain uses TRBV27 with TRBJ1-2; 11 nucleotides match TRBD1. The germline V gene encodes CDR1 MNHEY and CDR2 SMNVEV (reference sequence). The CDR3 extends over 16 amino acids. J was trimmed by 5 bases and V by 5 bases; bases with no gene match: 10.

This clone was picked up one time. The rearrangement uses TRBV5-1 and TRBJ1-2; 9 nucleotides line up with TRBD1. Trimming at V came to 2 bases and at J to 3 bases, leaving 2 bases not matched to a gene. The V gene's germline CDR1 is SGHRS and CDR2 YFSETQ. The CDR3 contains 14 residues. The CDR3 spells CASSFGTGYYGYTF. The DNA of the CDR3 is TGCGCCAGCAGCTTCGGGACAGGGTACTATGGCTACACCTTC.

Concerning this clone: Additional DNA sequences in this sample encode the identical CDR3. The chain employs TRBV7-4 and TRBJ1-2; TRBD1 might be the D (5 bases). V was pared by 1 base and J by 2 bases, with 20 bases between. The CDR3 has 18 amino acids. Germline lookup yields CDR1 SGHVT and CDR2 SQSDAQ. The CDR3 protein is CASSLVRPREIRNYGYTF. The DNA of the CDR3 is TGTGCCAGCAGCTTAGTACGGCCCAGGGAAATTCGGAACTATGGCTACACCTTC.

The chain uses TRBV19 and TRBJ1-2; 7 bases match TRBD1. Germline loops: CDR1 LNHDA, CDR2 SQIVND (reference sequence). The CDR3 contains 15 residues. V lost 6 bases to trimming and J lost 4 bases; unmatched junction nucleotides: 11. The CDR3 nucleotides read TGTGCCAGTAGCCACACCCCAGGGGACAGCTATGGCTACACCTTC. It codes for CASSHTPGDSYGYTF.

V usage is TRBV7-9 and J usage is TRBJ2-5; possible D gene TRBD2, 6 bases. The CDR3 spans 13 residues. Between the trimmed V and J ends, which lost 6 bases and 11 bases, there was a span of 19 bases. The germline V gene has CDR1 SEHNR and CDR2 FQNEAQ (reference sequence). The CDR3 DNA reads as TGTGCCAGCAGTGGAGTTGGGTCGGGGGAGCAGTACTTC. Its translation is CASSGVGSGEQYF.

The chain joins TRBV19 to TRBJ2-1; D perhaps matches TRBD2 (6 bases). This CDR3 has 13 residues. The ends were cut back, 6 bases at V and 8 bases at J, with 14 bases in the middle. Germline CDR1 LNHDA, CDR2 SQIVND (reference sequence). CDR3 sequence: CASREGLDYEQFF. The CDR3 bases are TGTGCCAGTAGGGAGGGCCTAGATTATGAGCAGTTCTTC.

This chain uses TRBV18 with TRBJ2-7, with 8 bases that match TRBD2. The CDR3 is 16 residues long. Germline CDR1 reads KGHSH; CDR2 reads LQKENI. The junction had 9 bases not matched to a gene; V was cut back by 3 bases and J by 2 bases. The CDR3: CASSPDSGINPYEQYF. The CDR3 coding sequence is TGTGCCAGCTCACCGGATAGCGGGATAAACCCCTACGAGCAGTACTTC.

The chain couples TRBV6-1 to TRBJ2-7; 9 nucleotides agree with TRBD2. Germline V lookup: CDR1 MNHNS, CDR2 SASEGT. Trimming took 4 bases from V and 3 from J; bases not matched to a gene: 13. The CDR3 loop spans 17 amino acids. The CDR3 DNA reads TGTGCCAGCAGTGGTATTAGGTGGCTAGCGGGGAACTACGAGCAGTACTTC. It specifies CASSGIRWLAGNYEQYF.

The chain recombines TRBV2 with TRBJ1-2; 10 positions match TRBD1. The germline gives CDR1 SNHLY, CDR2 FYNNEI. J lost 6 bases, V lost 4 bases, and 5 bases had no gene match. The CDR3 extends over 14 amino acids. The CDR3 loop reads CASSAGQGLDGYTF. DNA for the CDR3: TGTGCCAGCAGTGCGGGACAGGGGTTGGATGGCTACACCTTC.

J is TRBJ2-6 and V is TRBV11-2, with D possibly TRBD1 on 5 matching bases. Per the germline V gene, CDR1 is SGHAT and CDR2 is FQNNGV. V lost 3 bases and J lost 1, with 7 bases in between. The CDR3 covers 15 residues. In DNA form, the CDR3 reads TGTGCCAGCAGCTTGGCAGGGTCTGGGGCCAACGTCCTGACTTTC. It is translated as CASSLAGSGANVLTF.

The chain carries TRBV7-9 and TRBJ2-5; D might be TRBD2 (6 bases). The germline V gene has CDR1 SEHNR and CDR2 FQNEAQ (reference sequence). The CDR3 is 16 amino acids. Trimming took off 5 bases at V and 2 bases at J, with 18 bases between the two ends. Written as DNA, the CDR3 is TGTGCCAGCAGCCCCTTAGGTAGTAGCGGACAAGAGACCCAGTACTTC. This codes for CASSPLGSSGQETQYF.

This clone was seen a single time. The CDR3 region is CASWGTRDRIYGYTF. CDR3 sequence (DNA): TGTGCCAGTTGGGGGACCCGGGACAGAATCTATGGCTACACCTTC. This chain joins TRBV27 and TRBJ1-2; 7 positions match TRBD1. The CDR3 covers 15 residues. Germline lookup yields CDR1 MNHEY and CDR2 SMNVEV (reference sequence). V shed 9 bases, J shed 4 bases, and the junction held 14 bases outside the gene matches.

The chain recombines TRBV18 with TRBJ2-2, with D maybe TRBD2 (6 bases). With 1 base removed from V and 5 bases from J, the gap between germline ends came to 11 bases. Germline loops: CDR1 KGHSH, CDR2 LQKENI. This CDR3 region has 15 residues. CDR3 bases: TGTGCCAGCTCACCACTCGGGGGTTGGACCGGGGAGCTGTTTTTT. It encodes CASSPLGGWTGELFF.

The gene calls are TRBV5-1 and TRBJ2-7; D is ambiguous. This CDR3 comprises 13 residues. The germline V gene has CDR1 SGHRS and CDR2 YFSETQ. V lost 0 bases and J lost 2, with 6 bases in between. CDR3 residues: CASSLDRTYEQYF. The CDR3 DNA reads TGCGCCAGCAGCTTGGACAGAACCTACGAGCAGTACTTC.

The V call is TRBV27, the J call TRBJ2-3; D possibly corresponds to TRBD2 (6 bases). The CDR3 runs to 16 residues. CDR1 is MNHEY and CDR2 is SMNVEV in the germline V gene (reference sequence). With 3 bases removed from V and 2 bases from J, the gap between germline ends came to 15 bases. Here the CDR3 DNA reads TGTGCCAGCAGTTTGGCTACTGGGGGGATCACAGATACGCAGTATTTT. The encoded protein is CASSLATGGITDTQYF.

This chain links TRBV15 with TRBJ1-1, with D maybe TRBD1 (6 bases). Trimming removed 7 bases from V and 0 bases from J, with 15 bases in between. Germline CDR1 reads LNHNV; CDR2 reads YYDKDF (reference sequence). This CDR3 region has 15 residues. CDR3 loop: CATTRGREMNTEAFF. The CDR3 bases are TGTGCCACCACCCGGGGGCGGGAGATGAACACTGAAGCTTTCTTT.

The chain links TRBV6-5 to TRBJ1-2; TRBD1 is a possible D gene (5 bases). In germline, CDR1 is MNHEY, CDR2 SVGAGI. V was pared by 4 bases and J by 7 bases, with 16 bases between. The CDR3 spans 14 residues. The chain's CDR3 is CASSSPPGGRGYTF. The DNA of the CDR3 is TGTGCCAGCAGTTCACCTCCGGGGGGACGTGGCTACACCTTC.

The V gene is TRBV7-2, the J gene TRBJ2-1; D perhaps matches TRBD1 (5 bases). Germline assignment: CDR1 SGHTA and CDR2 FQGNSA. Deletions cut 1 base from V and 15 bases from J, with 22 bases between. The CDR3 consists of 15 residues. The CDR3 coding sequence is TGTGCCAGCAGCTTAGGTGCAGGGCTAATTCCTGTATGGTTCTTC. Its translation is CASSLGAGLIPVWFF.

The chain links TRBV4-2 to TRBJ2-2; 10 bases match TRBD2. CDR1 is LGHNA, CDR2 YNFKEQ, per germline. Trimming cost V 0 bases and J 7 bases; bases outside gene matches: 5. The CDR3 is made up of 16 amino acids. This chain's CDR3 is CASSQDIAGGGGELFF. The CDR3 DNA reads TGTGCCAGCAGCCAAGACATAGCGGGAGGAGGCGGGGAGCTGTTTTTT.

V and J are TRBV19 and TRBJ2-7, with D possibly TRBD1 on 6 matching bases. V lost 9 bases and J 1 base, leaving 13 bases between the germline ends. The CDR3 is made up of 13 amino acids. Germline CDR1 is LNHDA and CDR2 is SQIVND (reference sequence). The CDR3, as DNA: TGTGCCAGGAAGACAGGCCATTCCTACGAGCAGTACTTC. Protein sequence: CARKTGHSYEQYF. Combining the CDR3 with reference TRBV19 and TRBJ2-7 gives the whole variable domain DGGITQSPKYLFRKEGQNVTLSCEQNLNHDAMYWYRQDPGQGLRLIYYSQIVNDFQKGDIAEGYSVSREKKESFPLTVTSAQKNPTAFYLCARKTGHSYEQYFGPGTRLTVT.

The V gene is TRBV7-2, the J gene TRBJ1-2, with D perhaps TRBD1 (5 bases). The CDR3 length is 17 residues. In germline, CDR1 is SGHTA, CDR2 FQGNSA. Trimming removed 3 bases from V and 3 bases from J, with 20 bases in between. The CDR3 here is CASSFIIPREGDYGYTF. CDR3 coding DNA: TGTGCCAGCAGCTTCATCATCCCCAGGGAGGGAGACTATGGCTACACCTTC.

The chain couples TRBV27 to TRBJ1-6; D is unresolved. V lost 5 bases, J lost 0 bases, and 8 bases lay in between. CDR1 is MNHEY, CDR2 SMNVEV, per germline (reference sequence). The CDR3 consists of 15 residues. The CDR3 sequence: CASSGTASYNSPLHF. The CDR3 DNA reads TGTGCCAGCAGTGGAACAGCCTCCTATAATTCACCCCTCCACTTT.

The CDR3 reads CASSLASGSGNTIYF. The CDR3 DNA is TGTGCCAGCAGCTTAGCGTCAGGGTCTGGAAACACCATATATTTT. The chain recombines TRBV7-6 with TRBJ1-3; TRBD1 is a possible D gene (5 bases). Trimming stripped 0 bases from V and 1 base from J, with 7 bases between. The CDR3 runs to 15 residues. Germline values: CDR1 SGHVS, CDR2 FNYEAQ.

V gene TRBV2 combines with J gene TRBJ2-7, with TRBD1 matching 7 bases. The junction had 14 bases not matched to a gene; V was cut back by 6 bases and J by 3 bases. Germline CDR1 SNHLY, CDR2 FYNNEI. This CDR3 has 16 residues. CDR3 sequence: CASRRVERGPLYEQYF. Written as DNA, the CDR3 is TGTGCCAGCAGGAGGGTCGAGAGGGGGCCACTCTACGAGCAGTACTTC. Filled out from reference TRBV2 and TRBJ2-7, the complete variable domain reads EPEVTQTPSHQVTQMGQEVILRCVPISNHLYFYWYRQILGQKVEFLVSFYNNEISEKSEIFDDQFSVERPDGSNFTLKIRSTKLEDSAMYFCASRRVERGPLYEQYFGPGTRLTVT.

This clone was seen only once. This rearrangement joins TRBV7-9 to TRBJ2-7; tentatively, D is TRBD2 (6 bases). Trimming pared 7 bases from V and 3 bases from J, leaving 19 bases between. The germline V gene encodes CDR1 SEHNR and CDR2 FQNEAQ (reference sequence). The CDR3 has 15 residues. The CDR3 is CASTPVGSGNYEQYF. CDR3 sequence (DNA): TGTGCCAGCACCCCCGTTGGTAGCGGCAACTACGAGCAGTACTTC. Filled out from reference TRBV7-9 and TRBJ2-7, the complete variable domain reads DTGVSQNPRHKITKRGQNVTFRCDPISEHNRLYWYRQTLGQGPEFLTYFQNEAQLEKSRLLSDRFSAERPKGSFSTLEIQRTEQGDSAMYLCASTPVGSGNYEQYFGPGTRLTVT.

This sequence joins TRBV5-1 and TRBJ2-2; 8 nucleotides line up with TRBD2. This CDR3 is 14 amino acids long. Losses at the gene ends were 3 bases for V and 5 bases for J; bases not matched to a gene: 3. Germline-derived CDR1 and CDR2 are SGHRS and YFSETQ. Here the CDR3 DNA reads TGCGCCAGCAGCTGGACGGGGGGGACCGGGGAGCTGTTTTTT. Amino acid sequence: CASSWTGGTGELFF.

Here the CDR3 reads CASSQDRGIPQYF. CDR3 bases: TGCGCCAGCAGCCAAGATAGGGGGATCCCGCAGTATTTT. The genes are TRBV4-1 and TRBJ2-3; a weak D match, TRBD1 (6 bases). Trimming removed 0 bases at V and 10 bases at J, with 11 bases between. The germline gives CDR1 MGHRA, CDR2 YSYEKL. This CDR3 spans 13 amino acids.

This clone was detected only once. The CDR3: CASSVAPRVRYGYTF. DNA for the CDR3: TGTGCCAGCAGCGTAGCCCCCAGGGTGCGGTATGGCTACACCTTC. The rearrangement links TRBV9 to TRBJ1-2, with D possibly matching TRBD1 (5 bases). This CDR3 spans 15 amino acids. Trimming removed 0 bases from V and 5 bases from J, with 14 bases in between. Germline loops: CDR1 SGDLS, CDR2 YYNGEE.